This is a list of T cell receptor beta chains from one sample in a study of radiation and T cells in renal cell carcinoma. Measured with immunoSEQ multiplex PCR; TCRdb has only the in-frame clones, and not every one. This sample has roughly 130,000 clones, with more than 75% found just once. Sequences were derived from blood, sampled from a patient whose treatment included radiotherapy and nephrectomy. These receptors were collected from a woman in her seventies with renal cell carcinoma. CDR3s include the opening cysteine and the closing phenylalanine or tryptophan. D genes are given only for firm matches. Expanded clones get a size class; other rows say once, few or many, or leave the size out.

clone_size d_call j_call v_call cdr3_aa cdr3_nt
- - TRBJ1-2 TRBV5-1 CASSLDGQPHGYTF TGCGCCAGCAGCTTAGATGGACAACCCCATGGCTACACCTTC
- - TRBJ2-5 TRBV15 CATSRERGAASGSQYF TGTGCCACCAGCAGAGAGAGAGGCGCGGCCTCGGGGTCCCAGTACTTC
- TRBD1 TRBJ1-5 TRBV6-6 CASSYSNRGWQPQHF TGTGCCAGCAGTTACTCGAACAGGGGATGGCAGCCCCAGCATTTT
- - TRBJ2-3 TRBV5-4 CASSDGARKGTDTQYF TGTGCCAGCAGCGACGGGGCTAGAAAAGGCACAGATACGCAGTATTTT
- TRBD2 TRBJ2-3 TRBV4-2 CASSQQAGITDTQYF TGTGCCAGCAGCCAACAAGCGGGGATCACAGATACGCAGTATTTT
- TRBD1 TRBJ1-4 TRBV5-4 CASSRDRVNEKLFF TGTGCCAGCAGCCGGGACAGGGTGAATGAAAAACTGTTTTTT
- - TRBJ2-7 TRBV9 CASSVGVHPSSYEQYF TGTGCCAGCAGCGTAGGGGTCCATCCTTCCTCCTACGAGCAGTACTTC
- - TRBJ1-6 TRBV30 CAWNLAGENSPLHF TGTGCCTGGAATCTAGCAGGAGAAAATTCACCCCTCCACTTT
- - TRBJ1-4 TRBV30 CAWKKGPVGTNEKLFF TGTGCCTGGAAGAAGGGGCCCGTAGGCACTAATGAAAAACTGTTTTTT
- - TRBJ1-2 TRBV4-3 CASSLNRRAQYGYTF TGCGCCAGCAGCCTCAACAGGCGGGCCCAATATGGCTACACCTTC
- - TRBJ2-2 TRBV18 CASSPDQNTGELFF TGTGCCAGCTCACCGGACCAGAACACCGGGGAGCTGTTTTTT
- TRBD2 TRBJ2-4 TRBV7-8 CASSSPTTSGGASKNIQYF TGTGCCAGCAGCTCGCCAACTACTAGCGGGGGGGCCTCCAAAAACATTCAGTACTTC
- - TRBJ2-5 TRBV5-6 CASSLLRGETQYF TGTGCCAGCAGCTTGTTGAGGGGAGAGACCCAGTACTTC
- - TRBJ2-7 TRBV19 CATSNGARLTYEQYF TGTGCCACATCAAACGGGGCCAGGCTGACCTACGAGCAGTACTTC
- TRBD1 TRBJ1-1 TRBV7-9 CASSLHQGAFTEAFF TGTGCCAGCAGCTTACACCAGGGGGCGTTCACTGAAGCTTTCTTT
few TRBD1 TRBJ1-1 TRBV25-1 CASSGGGIAATEAFF TGTGCCAGCAGTGGAGGGGGCATAGCGGCCACTGAAGCTTTCTTT
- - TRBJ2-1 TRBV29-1 CSVEQYNEQFF TGCAGCGTTGAACAGTACAATGAGCAGTTCTTC
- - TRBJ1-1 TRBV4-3 CASSLLGGTEAFF TGCGCCAGCAGCCTCCTCGGGGGCACTGAAGCTTTCTTT
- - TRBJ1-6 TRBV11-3 CASSLEGPKGSPLHF TGTGCCAGCAGCTTAGAAGGGCCCAAAGGCTCACCCCTCCACTTT
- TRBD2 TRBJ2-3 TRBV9 CASSARLAGGEDTQYF TGTGCCAGCAGCGCCAGACTAGCGGGGGGCGAGGATACGCAGTATTTT
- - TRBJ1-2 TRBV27 CASSSPPGHSNYGYTF TGTGCCAGCAGTTCTCCACCGGGACACTCTAACTATGGCTACACCTTC
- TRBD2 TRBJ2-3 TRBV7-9 CASSIGELAGNTDTQYF TGTGCCAGCAGCATAGGGGAACTAGCGGGGAACACAGATACGCAGTATTTT
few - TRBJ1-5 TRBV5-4 CASSLQGLGQPQHF TGTGCCAGCAGCTTGCAGGGGCTGGGTCAGCCCCAGCATTTT
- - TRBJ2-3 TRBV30 CASRQGQRDTQYF TGTGCCTCTCGGCAGGGGCAGAGAGATACGCAGTATTTT
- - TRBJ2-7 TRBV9 CASSVGAEAYEQYF TGTGCCAGCAGCGTAGGTGCAGAAGCCTACGAGCAGTACTTC
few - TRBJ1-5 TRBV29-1 CSVWAGSNQPQHF TGCAGCGTGTGGGCGGGGAGCAATCAGCCCCAGCATTTT
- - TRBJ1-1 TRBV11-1 CASSFGFKGKAFF TGTGCCAGCAGCTTCGGATTCAAGGGGAAAGCTTTCTTT
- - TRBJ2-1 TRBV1 CTSSQDWTGAYDNEQFF TGCACCAGCAGCCAAGATTGGACAGGGGCATACGACAATGAGCAGTTCTTC
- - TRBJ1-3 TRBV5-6 CASTSGGSGNTIYF TGTGCCAGCACCTCGGGAGGCTCTGGAAACACCATATATTTT
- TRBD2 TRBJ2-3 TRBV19 CASSMAGGAPPDTQYF TGTGCCAGTAGTATGGCGGGGGGGGCCCCCCCAGATACGCAGTATTTT
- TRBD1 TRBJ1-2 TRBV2 CASRVDRGPGYTF TGTGCCAGCAGGGTGGACAGGGGGCCTGGCTACACCTTC
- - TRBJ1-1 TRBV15 CATSRDGLQGGETEAFF TGTGCCACCAGCAGAGATGGCCTGCAGGGCGGGGAAACTGAAGCTTTCTTT